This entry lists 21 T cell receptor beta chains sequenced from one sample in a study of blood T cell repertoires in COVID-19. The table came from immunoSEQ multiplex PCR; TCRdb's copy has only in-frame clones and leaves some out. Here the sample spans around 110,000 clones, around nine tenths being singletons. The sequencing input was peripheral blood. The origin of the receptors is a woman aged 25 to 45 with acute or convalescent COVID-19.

In DNA, the CDR3 is TGTGCCAGCTCAGCTATAACCGGGGAGCTGTTTTTT. It encodes CASSAITGELFF. The rearrangement joins TRBV18 to TRBJ2-2; D is ambiguous. This CDR3 has 12 residues. V was trimmed by 5 bases and J by 5 bases, leaving 6 bases between them. Germline CDR1 and CDR2: KGHSH and LQKENI. The full variable domain, its missing parts supplied by reference TRBV18 and TRBJ2-2, is NAGVMQNPRHLVRRRGQEARLRCSPMKGHSHVYWYRQLPEEGLKFMVYLQKENIIDESGMPKERFSAEFPKEGPSILRIQQVVRGDSAAYFCASSAITGELFFGEGSRLTVL.

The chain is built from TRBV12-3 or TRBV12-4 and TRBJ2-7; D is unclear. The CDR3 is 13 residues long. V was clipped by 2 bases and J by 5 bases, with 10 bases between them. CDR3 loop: CASSLFQIHEQYF. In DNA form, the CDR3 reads TGTGCCAGCAGTTTATTCCAGATCCACGAGCAGTACTTC.

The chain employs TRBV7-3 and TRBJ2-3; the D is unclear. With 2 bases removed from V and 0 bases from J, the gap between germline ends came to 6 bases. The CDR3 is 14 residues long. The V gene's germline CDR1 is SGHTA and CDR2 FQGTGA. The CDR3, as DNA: TGTGCCAGCAGCTTAGGGCACAGCACAGATACGCAGTATTTT. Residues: CASSLGHSTDTQYF. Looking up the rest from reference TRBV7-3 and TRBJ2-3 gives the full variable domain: GAGVSQTPSNKVTEKGKYVELRCDPISGHTALYWYRQSLGQGPEFLIYFQGTGAADDSGLPNDRFFAVRPEGSVSTLKIQRTERGDSAVYLCASSLGHSTDTQYFGPGTRLTVL.

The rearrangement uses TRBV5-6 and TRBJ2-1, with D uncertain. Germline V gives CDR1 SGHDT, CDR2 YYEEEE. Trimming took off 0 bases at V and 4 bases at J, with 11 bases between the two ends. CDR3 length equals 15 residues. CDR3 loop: CASSLGPAVYNEQFF. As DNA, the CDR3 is TGTGCCAGCAGCTTGGGACCTGCGGTATACAATGAGCAGTTCTTC.

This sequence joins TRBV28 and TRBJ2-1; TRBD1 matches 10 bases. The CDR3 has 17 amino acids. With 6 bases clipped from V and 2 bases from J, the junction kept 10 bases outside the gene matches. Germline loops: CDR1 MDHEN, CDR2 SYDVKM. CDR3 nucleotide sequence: TGTGCCAGCAGCCATGATGGGACAGGGGAGGCCTACAATGAGCAGTTCTTC. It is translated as CASSHDGTGEAYNEQFF.

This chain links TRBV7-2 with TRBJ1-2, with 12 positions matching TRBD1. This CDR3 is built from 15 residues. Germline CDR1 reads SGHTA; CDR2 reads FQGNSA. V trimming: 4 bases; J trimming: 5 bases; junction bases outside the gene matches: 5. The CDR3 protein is CASSSGQGALYGYTF. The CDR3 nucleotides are TGTGCCAGCAGCTCGGGACAGGGGGCGTTATATGGCTACACCTTC.

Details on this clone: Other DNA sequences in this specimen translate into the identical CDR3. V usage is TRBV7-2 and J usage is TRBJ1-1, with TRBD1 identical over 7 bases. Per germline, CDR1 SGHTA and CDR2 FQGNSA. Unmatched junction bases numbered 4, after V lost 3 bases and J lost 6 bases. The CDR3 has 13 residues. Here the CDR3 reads CASSLEGASEAFF. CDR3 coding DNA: TGTGCCAGCAGCTTGGAGGGGGCGTCTGAAGCTTTCTTT. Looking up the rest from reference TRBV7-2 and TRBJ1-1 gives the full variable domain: GAGVSQSPSNKVTEKGKDVELRCDPISGHTALYWYRQSLGQGLEFLIYFQGNSAPDKSGLPSDRFSAERTGGSVSTLTIQRTQQEDSAVYLCASSLEGASEAFFGQGTRLTVV.

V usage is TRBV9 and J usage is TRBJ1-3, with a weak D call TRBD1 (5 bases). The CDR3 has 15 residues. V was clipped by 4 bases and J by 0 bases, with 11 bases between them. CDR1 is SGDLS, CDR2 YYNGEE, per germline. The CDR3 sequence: CASSLTDNSGNTIYF. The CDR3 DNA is TGTGCCAGCAGCTTAACGGACAACTCTGGAAACACCATATATTTT.

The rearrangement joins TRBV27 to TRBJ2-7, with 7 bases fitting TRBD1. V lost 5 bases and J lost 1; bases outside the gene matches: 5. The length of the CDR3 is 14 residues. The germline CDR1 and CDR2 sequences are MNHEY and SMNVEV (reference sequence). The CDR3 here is CASSGTQGSYEQYF. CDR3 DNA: TGTGCCAGCAGTGGTACACAGGGGTCCTACGAGCAGTACTTC.

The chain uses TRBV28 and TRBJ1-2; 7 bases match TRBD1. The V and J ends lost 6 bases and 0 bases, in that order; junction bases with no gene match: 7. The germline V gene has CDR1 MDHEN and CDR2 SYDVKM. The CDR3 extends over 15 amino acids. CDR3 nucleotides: TGTGCCAGCAGCCCGACCGACAGGGCTAACTATGGCTACACCTTC. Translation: CASSPTDRANYGYTF.

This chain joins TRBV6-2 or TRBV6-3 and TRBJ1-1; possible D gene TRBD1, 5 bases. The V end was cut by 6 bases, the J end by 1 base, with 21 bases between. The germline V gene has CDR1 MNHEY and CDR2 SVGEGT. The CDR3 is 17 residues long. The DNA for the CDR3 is TGTGCCAGCAGCCCAAACCCCCAGGGCAGGGAGAACACTGAAGCTTTCTTT. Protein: CASSPNPQGRENTEAFF.

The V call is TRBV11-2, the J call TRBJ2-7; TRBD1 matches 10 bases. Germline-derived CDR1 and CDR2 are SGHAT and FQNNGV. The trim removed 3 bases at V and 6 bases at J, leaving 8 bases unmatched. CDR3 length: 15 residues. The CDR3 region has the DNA TGTGCCAGCAGCTTTGGGACAGGGGTTATGAGCGAGCAGTACTTC. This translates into CASSFGTGVMSEQYF.

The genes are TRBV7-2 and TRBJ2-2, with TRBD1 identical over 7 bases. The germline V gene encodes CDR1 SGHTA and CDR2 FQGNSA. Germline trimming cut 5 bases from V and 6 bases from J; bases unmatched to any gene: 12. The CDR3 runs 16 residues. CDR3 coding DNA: TGTGCCAGCAGCCCTAACCGGGACAGAGCAGCCGGGGAGCTGTTTTTT. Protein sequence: CASSPNRDRAAGELFF.

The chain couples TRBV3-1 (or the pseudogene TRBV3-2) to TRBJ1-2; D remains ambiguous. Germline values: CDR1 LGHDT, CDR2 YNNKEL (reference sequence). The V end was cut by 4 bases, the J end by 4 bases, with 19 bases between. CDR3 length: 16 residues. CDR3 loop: CASSRSPRGSSYGYTF. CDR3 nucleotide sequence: TGTGCCAGCAGCCGATCACCGCGAGGGAGTTCCTATGGCTACACCTTC.

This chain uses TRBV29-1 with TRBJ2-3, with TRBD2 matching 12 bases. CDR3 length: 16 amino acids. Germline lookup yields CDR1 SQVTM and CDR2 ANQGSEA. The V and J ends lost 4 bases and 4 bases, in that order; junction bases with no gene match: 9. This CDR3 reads CSVAPSGGAGADTQYF. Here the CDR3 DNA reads TGCAGCGTTGCGCCTAGCGGGGGGGCCGGGGCAGATACGCAGTATTTT.

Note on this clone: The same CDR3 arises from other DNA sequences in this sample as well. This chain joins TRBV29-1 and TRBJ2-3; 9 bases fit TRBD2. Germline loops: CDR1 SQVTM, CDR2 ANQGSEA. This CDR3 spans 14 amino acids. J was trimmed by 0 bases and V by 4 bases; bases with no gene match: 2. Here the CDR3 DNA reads TGCAGCGTTGGTCTAGCGGGGAGCACAGATACGCAGTATTTT. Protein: CSVGLAGSTDTQYF.

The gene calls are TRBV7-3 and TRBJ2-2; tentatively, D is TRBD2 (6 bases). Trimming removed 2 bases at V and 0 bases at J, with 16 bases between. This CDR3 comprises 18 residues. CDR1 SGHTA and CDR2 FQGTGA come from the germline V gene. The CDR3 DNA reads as TGTGCCAGCAGCTTATGGCCCGCGGGGACGTCGAACACCGGGGAGCTGTTTTTT. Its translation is CASSLWPAGTSNTGELFF.

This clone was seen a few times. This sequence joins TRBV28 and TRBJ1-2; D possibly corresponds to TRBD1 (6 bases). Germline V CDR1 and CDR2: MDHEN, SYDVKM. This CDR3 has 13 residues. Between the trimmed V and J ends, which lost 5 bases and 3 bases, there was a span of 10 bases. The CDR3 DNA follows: TGTGCCAGCAGTCCAGGGACATACTATGGCTACACCTTC. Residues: CASSPGTYYGYTF.

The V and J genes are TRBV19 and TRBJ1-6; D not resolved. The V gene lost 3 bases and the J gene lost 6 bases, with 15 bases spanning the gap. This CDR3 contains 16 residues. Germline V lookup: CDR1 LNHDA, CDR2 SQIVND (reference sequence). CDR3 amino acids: CASSIAGPRGNSPLHF. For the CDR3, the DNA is TGTGCCAGTAGTATCGCGGGTCCTCGGGGTAATTCACCCCTCCACTTT.

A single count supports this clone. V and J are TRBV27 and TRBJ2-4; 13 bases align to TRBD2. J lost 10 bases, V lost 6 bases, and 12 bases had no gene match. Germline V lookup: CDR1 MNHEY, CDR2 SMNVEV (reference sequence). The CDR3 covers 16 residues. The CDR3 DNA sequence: TGTGCCAGCAGCAAATTAGGACTAGCGGGGGAGGGAATTCAGTACTTC. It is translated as CASSKLGLAGEGIQYF.

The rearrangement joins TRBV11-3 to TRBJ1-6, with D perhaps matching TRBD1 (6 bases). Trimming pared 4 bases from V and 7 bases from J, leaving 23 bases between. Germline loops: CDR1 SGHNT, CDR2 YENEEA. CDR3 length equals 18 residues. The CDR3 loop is CASSSTYGTSTLNSPLHF. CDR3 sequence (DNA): TGTGCCAGCAGCTCTACCTATGGGACAAGCACTCTGAATTCACCCCTCCACTTT. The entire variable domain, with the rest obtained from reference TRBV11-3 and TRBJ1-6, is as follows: EAGVVQSPRYKIIEKKQPVAFWCNPISGHNTLYWYLQNLGQGPELLIRYENEEAVDDSQLPKDRFSAERLKGVDSTLKIQPAELGDSAVYLCASSSTYGTSTLNSPLHFGNGTRLTVT.